A single TCR beta chain is shown here with its context. What it binds is unknown. Primers included in the PCR were 60 Vbeta and 13 Jbeta primers. Assay: immunoSEQ multiplex PCR; the TCRdb copy retains only in-frame clones and omits some. The sample records some 190,000 clones, around 76% being singletons. The sample originates from a study of cytomegalovirus exposure and HLA in healthy donors. On the study more broadly: T cells numbering about 180 million yielded around 120 million unique TCR beta sequences in an earlier analysis. Study outcomes and limitations: Using a false discovery rate of 0.05, a later analysis showed that around 16,000 TCR beta sequences were associated with HLA alleles. Altogether, 150 to 200 TCR beta chains were recorded as cytomegalovirus-associated.

The V end lost 6 bases, the J end lost 7 bases, and 13 bases lay between the germline ends. Germline values: CDR1 MNHNS, CDR2 SASEGT. This CDR3 region has 14 residues. Donors likely had unrecorded immune exposures despite being nominally healthy when sampled. This receptor was taken from a woman aged 30 to 39 in good health and CMV-seropositive. The chain employs TRBV6-1 and TRBJ1-6; D may be TRBD1 (6 bases). The specimen was PBMCs. This CDR3 is CASSDRRPNSPLHF. For the CDR3, the DNA is TGTGCCAGCAGCGACAGGAGACCGAATTCACCCCTCCACTTT.